These 32 T cell receptor beta chains originate from one sample sequenced in a study of follicular helper T cells after annual influenza vaccination. Sequencing used immunoSEQ multiplex PCR; TCRdb keeps in-frame clones, though not all of them. This table holds around 10,000 clones, over 75% found once. Source: CXCR5- memory CD4+ T cells sorted from blood, taken 6 weeks after influenza vaccination. The receptor source for this set is an adult who received the influenza vaccine.

This chain uses TRBV19 with TRBJ1-4; TRBD1 might be the D (6 bases). Trimming removed 4 bases from V and 6 bases from J, with 12 bases in between. Germline V gives CDR1 LNHDA, CDR2 SQIVND (reference sequence). This CDR3 region has 14 residues. CDR3 protein: CASSTTGIYEKLFF. CDR3 nucleotides: TGTGCCAGTAGTACGACAGGAATATATGAAAAACTGTTTTTT.

The V and J genes are TRBV6-6 and TRBJ1-3; D remains ambiguous. CDR1 and CDR2 from the germline V gene are MNHNY and SVGAGI (reference sequence). V shed 6 bases and J shed 0 bases, with 9 bases lying between them. The CDR3 is 14 amino acids. The CDR3 bases are TGTGCCAGCAGGGGTCTTGTCTCTGGAAACACCATATATTTT. It translates to CASRGLVSGNTIYF.

The chain carries TRBV7-2 and TRBJ1-1, with a weak D call TRBD1 (6 bases). V was shortened by 4 bases and J by 5 bases, with 14 bases between the two germline ends. CDR1 and CDR2 (germline): SGHTA, FQGNSA. The length of the CDR3 is 14 residues. CDR3 bases: TGTGCCAGCAGCTCGCGCCTAGGGGGGACTGAAGCTTTCTTT. This gives the protein CASSSRLGGTEAFF.

The chain recombines TRBV27 with TRBJ2-3, with TRBD1 as a possible D gene (6 bases). Germline values: CDR1 MNHEY, CDR2 SMNVEV (reference sequence). CDR3 length equals 19 residues. Trimming took 2 bases from V and 3 from J, leaving 24 bases between them. This CDR3 reads CASSLSGQGPYQGTDTQYF. DNA for the CDR3: TGTGCCAGCAGTTTAAGTGGGCAGGGGCCCTACCAGGGAACAGATACGCAGTATTTT.

The chain employs TRBV19 and TRBJ1-2; possibly TRBD1 for D (5 bases). Germline V gene sequence: CDR1 LNHDA, CDR2 SQIVND (reference sequence). Trimming took off 3 bases at V and 5 bases at J, with 16 bases between the two ends. The CDR3 has 15 amino acids. CDR3 amino acids: CASSILLTVGYGYTF. CDR3 in DNA: TGTGCCAGTAGTATTTTACTGACAGTGGGTTATGGCTACACCTTC.

This clone was seen a handful of times. CDR3 loop: CASSYLAGYNEQFF. CDR3 in DNA: TGTGCCAGCAGTTACCTAGCGGGTTACAATGAGCAGTTCTTC. The V gene is TRBV6-5, the J gene TRBJ2-1; TRBD2 aligns across 8 bases. Germline V CDR1 and CDR2: MNHEY, SVGAGI. V lost 2 bases to trimming and J lost 4 bases; unmatched junction nucleotides: 1. The CDR3 totals 14 residues.

This chain links TRBV7-9 with TRBJ2-7, with TRBD2 as a possible D gene (5 bases). V was shortened by 5 bases and J by 4 bases, with 24 bases between the two germline ends. The CDR3 spans 17 residues. The V gene's germline CDR1 is SEHNR and CDR2 FQNEAQ (reference sequence). CDR3 sequence: CASSPTLRMGSPYEQYF. CDR3 DNA: TGTGCCAGCAGCCCCACCTTACGTATGGGGAGTCCATACGAGCAGTACTTC.

The CDR3 protein is CASSAGQGEVYGYTF. CDR3 DNA sequence: TGTGCCAGCAGTGCTGGACAGGGGGAGGTCTATGGCTACACCTTC. The gene calls are TRBV2 and TRBJ1-2; 10 bases are shared with TRBD1. In germline, CDR1 is SNHLY, CDR2 FYNNEI. V shed 4 bases, J shed 4 bases, and the junction held 6 bases outside the gene matches. This CDR3 has 15 residues.

CDR3 sequence: CASSVWAPGTGELFF. DNA for the CDR3: TGTGCCAGCTCAGTCTGGGCCCCGGGCACCGGGGAGCTGTTTTTT. V gene TRBV18 combines with J gene TRBJ2-2; no reliable D call. The CDR3 contains 15 residues. With 5 bases removed from V and 4 bases from J, the gap between germline ends came to 14 bases. Germline V gives CDR1 KGHSH, CDR2 LQKENI.

V gene TRBV28 combines with J gene TRBJ1-5; TRBD1 agrees at 9 bases. Germline values: CDR1 MDHEN, CDR2 SYDVKM. With V trimmed by 5 bases and J by 6 bases, 11 bases remained unmatched. The CDR3 covers 16 residues. This chain's CDR3 is CASSLTGTGTGQPQHF. In nucleotides, the CDR3 is TGTGCCAGCAGTCTGACCGGGACAGGGACCGGTCAGCCCCAGCATTTT.

This CDR3 reads CATSPRQNSPLHF. The CDR3 DNA reads TGTGCCACCAGCCCCCGACAGAATTCACCCCTCCACTTT. The rearrangement uses TRBV15 and TRBJ1-6; D is perhaps TRBD1 (5 bases). Germline V gene sequence: CDR1 LNHNV, CDR2 YYDKDF (reference sequence). The CDR3 runs to 13 residues. V lost 5 bases and J lost 7, with 9 bases in between. The variable domain in full, completed from reference TRBV15 and TRBJ1-6, reads DAMVIQNPRYQVTQFGKPVTLSCSQTLNHNVMYWYQQKSSQAPKLLFHYYDKDFNNEADTPDNFQSRRPNTSFCFLDIRSPGLGDTAMYLCATSPRQNSPLHFGNGTRLTVT.

V is TRBV21-1 and J is TRBJ2-1. TRBV21-1 is classified as a pseudogene. This CDR3 is built from 13 residues. CDR3 coding DNA: TGTGCCAGCAGCAACTCCCCACCTAATGAGCAGTTCTTC. Translating gives CASSNSPPNEQFF.

The CDR3 loop reads CASSATGTSIDTQYF. The CDR3 region has the DNA TGTGCCAGCAGTGCTACAGGGACATCTATTGATACGCAGTATTTT. J is TRBJ2-3 and V is TRBV6-5, with D possibly matching TRBD1 (6 bases). The CDR3 contains 15 residues. V lost 5 bases, J lost 6 bases, and 18 bases lay in between. The V gene's germline CDR1 is MNHEY and CDR2 SVGAGI.

This clone turned up a few times. The CDR3 DNA sequence: TGTGCCTCCCAGGGCCTGAGGGGCTACGAGCAGTACTTC. Protein sequence: CASQGLRGYEQYF. The chain recombines TRBV5-6 with TRBJ2-7; D may correspond to TRBD1 or TRBD2 (5 bases each). Per the germline V gene, CDR1 is SGHDT and CDR2 is YYEEEE. Trimming took 10 bases from V and 3 from J, leaving 17 bases between them. This CDR3 has 13 amino acids.

J is TRBJ1-2 and V is TRBV29-1; D is uncertain. This CDR3 spans 11 amino acids. The V gene's germline CDR1 is SQVTM and CDR2 ANQGSEA. Trimming cost V 4 bases and J 8 bases, with 11 bases left between them. This CDR3 reads CSVVWRVGYTF. The CDR3 DNA is TGCAGCGTTGTGTGGCGAGTAGGCTACACCTTC.

As regards this clone: This CDR3 is also generated by other DNA sequences in the sample. The chain links TRBV5-1 to TRBJ2-5; 8 nucleotides agree with TRBD2. CDR1 and CDR2 (germline): SGHRS, YFSETQ. This CDR3 contains 17 residues. Unmatched junction bases numbered 8, after V lost 0 bases and J lost 1 base. The CDR3 nucleotides read TGCGCCAGCAGCTTGGGTCGGGAGGGAGGGACCCAAGAGACCCAGTACTTC. Its translation is CASSLGREGGTQETQYF.

This clone occurred a few times. This rearrangement joins TRBV6-5 to TRBJ2-7; 7 nucleotides align to TRBD2. Trimming cost V 6 bases and J 0 bases; bases outside gene matches: 8. The CDR3 is made up of 15 amino acids. Germline CDR1 MNHEY, CDR2 SVGAGI. As DNA, the CDR3 is TGTGCCAGCAGCCGGTCGGGACTAAGCTCCTACGAGCAGTACTTC. It specifies CASSRSGLSSYEQYF.

This sequence joins TRBV7-2 and TRBJ1-1; no clear D. Germline V gene sequence: CDR1 SGHTA, CDR2 FQGNSA. Trimming removed 2 bases at V and 1 base at J, with 5 bases between. This CDR3 has 13 amino acids. CDR3 nucleotide sequence: TGTGCCAGCAGCTTACAGGAGAACACTGAAGCTTTCTTT. This gives the protein CASSLQENTEAFF.

V and J are TRBV6-6 and TRBJ2-6, with D uncertain. The CDR3 extends over 14 amino acids. Trimming removed 0 bases at V and 8 bases at J, with 8 bases between. Germline V gives CDR1 MNHNY, CDR2 SVGAGI (reference sequence). Written as DNA, the CDR3 is TGTGCCAGCAGTTACTCCCCGAGCCCCAACGTCCTGACTTTC. This sequence encodes CASSYSPSPNVLTF.

J is TRBJ1-2 and V is TRBV6-5, with D tentatively TRBD1 (5 bases). This CDR3 spans 13 amino acids. V was trimmed by 5 bases and J by 4 bases, leaving 11 bases between them. Germline V gives CDR1 MNHEY, CDR2 SVGAGI. CDR3 in DNA: TGTGCCAGCAGTGAGGACATCAGCTATGGCTACACCTTC. Translation gives CASSEDISYGYTF.

J is TRBJ2-3 and V is TRBV20-1, with TRBD2 matching 9 bases. CDR1 is DFQATT, CDR2 SNEGSKA, per germline (reference sequence). Germline trimming cut 3 bases from V and 15 bases from J; bases unmatched to any gene: 7. There are 11 residues in the CDR3. The CDR3: CSARTGTSFYF. The CDR3 DNA reads as TGCAGTGCTAGGACCGGGACTAGCTTCTATTTT.

This chain links TRBV4-1 with TRBJ2-3; possible D gene TRBD2, 5 bases. V was trimmed by 1 base and J by 7 bases, leaving 15 bases between them. CDR1 and CDR2 from the germline V gene are MGHRA and YSYEKL. The CDR3 contains 15 residues. In DNA, the CDR3 is TGCGCCAGCAGCCAAGGCGGGTCCCTTTTCTATACGCAGTATTTT. It codes for CASSQGGSLFYTQYF.

As concerns this clone: The junction shows a germline mismatch at one end, possibly a read error. Other nucleotide sequences from this sample produce the same CDR3. This chain joins TRBV2 and TRBJ1-2; D is ambiguous. The CDR3 consists of 11 residues. Germline CDR1 and CDR2: SNHLY and FYNNEI. CDR3 DNA sequence: TGTGCTAGCACAGCCATTCGTGGCTACACCTTC. Translated, it gives CASTAIRGYTF.

CDR3 loop: CASSPFSGGYNEQFF. The CDR3 bases are TGTGCCAGCTCACCATTTAGCGGGGGGTACAATGAGCAGTTCTTC. The chain recombines TRBV18 with TRBJ2-1; 10 positions agree with TRBD2. J was trimmed by 4 bases and V by 2 bases; bases with no gene match: 2. The germline V gene encodes CDR1 KGHSH and CDR2 LQKENI. This CDR3 region has 15 residues.

The J gene is TRBJ2-5, the V gene TRBV2; D is undetermined. V shed 6 bases and J shed 4 bases, with 3 bases lying between them. This CDR3 has 10 amino acids. Germline V gene lookup returns CDR1 SNHLY and CDR2 FYNNEI. The CDR3 coding sequence is TGTGCCAGCAGCACAGAGACCCAGTACTTC. This codes for CASSTETQYF.

The V gene is TRBV7-2, the J gene TRBJ1-1, with D perhaps matching TRBD1 (5 bases). Trimming removed 5 bases at V and 6 bases at J, with 13 bases between. Germline-derived CDR1 and CDR2 are SGHTA and FQGNSA. There are 13 residues in the CDR3. The CDR3 loop is CASSPRGSAEAFF. The CDR3 DNA is TGTGCCAGCAGCCCACGGGGCTCGGCTGAAGCTTTCTTT.

This clone was picked up a small number of times. The V and J genes are TRBV5-5 and TRBJ1-2, with D perhaps TRBD1 (6 bases). Per the germline V gene, CDR1 is SGHKS and CDR2 is YYEKEE (reference sequence). Trimming pared 4 bases from V and 0 bases from J, leaving 10 bases between. The CDR3 is 14 residues long. The CDR3 region has the DNA TGTGCCAGCAGCCGGACAGCCTCTAACTATGGCTACACCTTC. This translates into CASSRTASNYGYTF.

The V call is TRBV6-6, the J call TRBJ1-1; D gene uncertain. The CDR3 runs 14 residues. V lost 7 bases, J lost 8 bases, and 20 bases lay in between. The germline CDR1 and CDR2 sequences are MNHNY and SVGAGI (reference sequence). CDR3 bases: TGTGCCAGCACCGACGTAGTAGAGAAAAGGGAAGCTTTCTTT. Translated, it gives CASTDVVEKREAFF.

V gene TRBV29-1 combines with J gene TRBJ2-3; D is perhaps TRBD1 (6 bases). This CDR3 contains 13 residues. Germline values: CDR1 SQVTM, CDR2 ANQGSEA. Trimming pared 6 bases from V and 2 bases from J, leaving 12 bases between. The CDR3 protein is CSVRQDYTDTQYF. Written as DNA, the CDR3 is TGCAGCGTGAGACAGGATTACACAGATACGCAGTATTTT.

This clone appeared once. CDR3 in amino acids: CASSKATGQGFTDTQYF. The CDR3 DNA sequence: TGTGCCAGCAGCAAAGCAACAGGACAGGGGTTTACAGATACGCAGTATTTT. The V call is TRBV21-1, the J call TRBJ2-3; the DNA was not used to check the table's D call, TRBD1. TRBV21-1 is a pseudogene locus. The CDR3 length is 17 residues.

The V call is TRBV10-1, the J call TRBJ2-7; no reliable D call. Trimming took 7 bases from V and 2 from J, leaving 9 bases between them. Germline CDR1 reads WNHNN; CDR2 reads SYGVQD (reference sequence). The CDR3 is made up of 12 amino acids. The CDR3 nucleotides read TGCGCCAGCATAGACAAGACCTACGAGCAGTACTTC. Translation gives CASIDKTYEQYF.

The V and J genes are TRBV6-5 and TRBJ2-7, with D possibly matching TRBD2 (7 bases). Trimming shortened V by 5 bases and J by 7 bases, and 21 bases separated the two germline ends. CDR1 is MNHEY and CDR2 is SVGAGI in the germline V gene. This CDR3 contains 15 residues. In DNA, the CDR3 is TGTGCCAGCAGTGCCCCGGGGCGGGGGCGGGGGGAGCAGTACTTC. This sequence encodes CASSAPGRGRGEQYF.